Sequencing of this TCR beta chain was carried out in a study of blood T cell repertoires in COVID-19 (dated by TCRdb to between 2020 and 2021). Looking at the study overall: Samples from collaborators originated in the United States, Italy and Spain and spanned both the acute and convalescent phases of COVID-19. Deeply sampled blood TCRbeta repertoires from subjects exposed to, actively infected with, or recovered from COVID-19 were included in the dataset. The repertoires were made available in a free public database intended to serve as a resource for research on the immune response to SARS-CoV-2. The material from the prospective study consisted of cDNA or gDNA derived from T cells, B-cell-depleted T cells, or PBMCs. The samples were drawn from the first 160 participants of the ongoing ImmuneRACE study and from over 950 subjects provided by 6 global collaborators. Where HLA class I and class II types were available, the types were taken from metadata supplied by the sample provider, not from assay-based typing. Sample metadata almost always included a de-identified subject ID, COVID-19 status, age in years and sex. Findings and caveats that apply to the study as a whole: How much clinical and demographic metadata was included differed by source and by participant, and the metadata was provided uncurated.

From the cysteine through the phenylalanine, the CDR3 covers 17 amino acids. The only DNA kept is the CDR3, 51 bases in frame from the first base. The germline V gene specifies LGHNA as CDR1 and YNFKEQ as CDR2. V and J are trimmed by 4 bases and 3 bases, and the gene matches miss 9 bases of the junction. TCRbeta CDR3 regions were amplified from genomic DNA by means of the immunoSEQ Assay, a bias-controlled multiplex PCR. For the original study's pipeline: The number of nucleated cells in each sample was estimated by amplification of reference gene primers within the assay. To quantify the absolute abundance of each unique TCRbeta CDR3 rearrangement, sequence reads were collapsed and filtered. Productive Simpson clonality was computed per sample as the square root of Simpson's diversity index over productive rearrangements. TCRdb provides this immuneACCESS table in a form limited to in-frame rearrangements. Some clones are lacking; in checked studies, under half of them reflect an unresolved V gene, and why the rest are absent is not known. D and trimming were read from the DNA, whereas the V and J calls and clone size are those reported in that table. The sample table lists 250,000 or so clones, around 90% of them with a count of one. Under 2% of the sample is held by the ten biggest clonotypes.

On this clone itself: Its antigen specificity is not known. No quality values exist for individual bases; no much larger clone is one base distant.

In the prospective study, participants were about 18 to 95 years old, resided in approximately 25 geographic areas of the United States, and were enrolled through a virtual design. In the prospective study, cohorts were assigned on the basis of participant-reported clinical history obtained from a screening survey and a study questionnaire. For ImmuneRACE Cohort 3, a participant was defined as recovered based on two consecutive negative NP/OP PCR tests, clearance by a healthcare professional, or resolution of symptoms. In the prospective study, mobile phlebotomists collected whole blood, serum and a nasopharyngeal or oropharyngeal swab from each participant. Participants in the prospective study had the option to provide additional blood draws and questionnaires over a roughly two-month period. Before DNA extraction, blood samples from the prospective study were shipped at room temperature or frozen.

Sequenced material: PBMCs or T cells enriched from blood (not recorded which). The chain couples TRBV4-2 to TRBJ2-2; TRBD1 matches 9 bases in the middle. This receptor was identified in a woman in her 50s who had recovered from COVID-19. The nucleotides read TGTGCCAGCAGCCGATCAGGACAGGGGACGTACACCGGGGAGCTGTTTTTT. Protein translation: CASSRSGQGTYTGELFF.